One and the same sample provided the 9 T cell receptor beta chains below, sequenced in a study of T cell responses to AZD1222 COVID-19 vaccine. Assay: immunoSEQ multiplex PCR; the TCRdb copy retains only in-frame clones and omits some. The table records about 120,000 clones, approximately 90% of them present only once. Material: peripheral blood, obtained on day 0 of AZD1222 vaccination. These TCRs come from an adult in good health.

CDR3 amino acids: CASSPGIQDTEAFF. The CDR3, as DNA: TGTGCCAGCTCACCGGGAATTCAGGACACTGAAGCTTTCTTT. The V and J genes are TRBV18 and TRBJ1-1; D remains ambiguous. The CDR3 sequence is 14 residues long. The germline CDR1 and CDR2 sequences are KGHSH and LQKENI. Trimming removed 3 bases from V and 3 bases from J, with 11 bases in between.

CDR3 in amino acids: CASTTVGEQFF. CDR3 nucleotide sequence: TGCGCCAGCACTACCGTTGGTGAGCAGTTCTTC. The chain recombines TRBV5-1 with TRBJ2-1, with unresolved D. CDR3 size: 11 residues. Trimming took off 6 bases at V and 9 bases at J, with 10 bases between the two ends. Germline CDR1 reads SGHRS; CDR2 reads YFSETQ.

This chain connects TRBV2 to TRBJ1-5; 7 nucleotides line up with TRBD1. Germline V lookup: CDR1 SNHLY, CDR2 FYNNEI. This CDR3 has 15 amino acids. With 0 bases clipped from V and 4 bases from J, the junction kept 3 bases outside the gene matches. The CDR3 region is CASSEAYRGNQPQHF. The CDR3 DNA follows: TGTGCCAGCAGTGAAGCATACAGGGGTAATCAGCCCCAGCATTTT.

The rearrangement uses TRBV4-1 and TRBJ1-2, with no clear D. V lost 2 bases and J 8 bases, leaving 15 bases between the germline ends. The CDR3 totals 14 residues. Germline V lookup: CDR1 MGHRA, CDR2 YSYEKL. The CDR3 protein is CASSQPFKGPGYTF. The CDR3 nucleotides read TGCGCCAGCAGCCAACCCTTTAAGGGTCCCGGCTACACCTTC.

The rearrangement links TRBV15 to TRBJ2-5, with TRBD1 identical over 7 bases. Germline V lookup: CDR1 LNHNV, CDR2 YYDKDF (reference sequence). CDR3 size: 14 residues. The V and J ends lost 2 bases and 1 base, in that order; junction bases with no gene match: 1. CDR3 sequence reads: CATSRNRGQETQYF. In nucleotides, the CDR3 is TGTGCCACCAGCAGAAACAGGGGCCAAGAGACCCAGTACTTC.

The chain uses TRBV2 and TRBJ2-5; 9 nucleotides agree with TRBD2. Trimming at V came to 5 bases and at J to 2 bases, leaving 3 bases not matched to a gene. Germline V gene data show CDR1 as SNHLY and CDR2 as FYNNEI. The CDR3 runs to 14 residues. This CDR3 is CASSRLAEQETQYF. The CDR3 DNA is TGTGCCAGCAGTAGACTAGCGGAACAAGAGACCCAGTACTTC.

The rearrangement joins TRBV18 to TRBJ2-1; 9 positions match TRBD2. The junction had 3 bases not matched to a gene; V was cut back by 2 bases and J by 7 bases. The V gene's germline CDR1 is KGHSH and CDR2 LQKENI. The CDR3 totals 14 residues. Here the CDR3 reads CASSPGLASNEQFF. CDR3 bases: TGTGCCAGCTCACCAGGACTAGCGTCAAATGAGCAGTTCTTC.

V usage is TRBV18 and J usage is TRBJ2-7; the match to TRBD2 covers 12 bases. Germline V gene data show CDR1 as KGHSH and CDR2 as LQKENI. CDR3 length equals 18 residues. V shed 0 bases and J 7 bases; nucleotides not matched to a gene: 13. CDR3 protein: CASSPPTSGSFTLGEQYF. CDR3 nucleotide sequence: TGTGCCAGCTCACCACCGACTAGCGGGAGTTTTACCCTGGGGGAGCAGTACTTC.

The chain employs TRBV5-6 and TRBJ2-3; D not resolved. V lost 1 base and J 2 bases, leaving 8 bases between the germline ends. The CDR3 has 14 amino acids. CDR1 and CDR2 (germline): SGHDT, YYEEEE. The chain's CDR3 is CASSLRASTDTQYF. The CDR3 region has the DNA TGTGCCAGCAGCTTGCGAGCCTCCACAGATACGCAGTATTTT.